Sequencing of this T cell receptor beta chain was carried out in a study of Ad26.COV2.S vaccination and SARS-CoV-2 variants (dated by TCRdb to the early 2020s). Some background on the complete study: Donors in the vaccine arm were drawn from COV1001, a multicentre, randomized, double-blind, placebo-controlled phase I-IIa trial testing Ad26.COV2.S in healthy adults. A total of approximately 32 samples were included in the TCR-sequenced set, comprising around 19 Ad26.COV2.S vaccine recipients, 5 placebo recipients and 8 SARS-CoV-2 convalescent individuals. Participants in the trial were split at random into five groups of five each, receiving low-dose or high-dose Ad26.COV2.S once or twice, or else placebo on both occasions. Sequencing of the TCRbeta repertoire served to evaluate the specificity and breadth of SARS-CoV-2-reactive T cell receptors following Ad26.COV2.S vaccination. Throughout the experiments and outcome assessment, investigators stayed blinded to trial group allocation. Ad26.COV2.S was administered intramuscularly at 5 x 10^10 or 1 x 10^11 viral particles, either as a single shot or as two shots given 56 days apart. Broader findings and caveats from the paper: Spike-specific TCR breadth was higher in Ad26.COV2.S recipients than in placebo recipients (P = 0.0014). After vaccination, substantial breadth of spike-specific CD8+ and CD4+ T cell responses was reported. The authors noted that the TCR breadth and depth analyses may have underestimated total T cell responses. Comparing responses between vaccine doses or regimens was not something the study was powered to do. Non-spike TCR breadth was comparable between vaccine and placebo recipients, consistent with the vaccine containing only spike.

Cut back by 0 bases and 5 bases, the V and J ends lie 16 bases apart. The germline V gene yields MNHEY for CDR1 and SVGEGT for CDR2. The CDR3 has 16 amino acids, counting the end cysteine and phenylalanine. This entry keeps only the CDR3 DNA: 48 bases, framed from base 1. With regard to this clone: The antigen this receptor binds is unknown. The sample holds no much larger clone one base away, and base qualities are not on file.

The intended sense of this specimen's treatment or condition label: some 19 received Ad26.COV2.S at low or high dose, single or two shots; roughly 5 received placebo; per-sample allocation not given. Repertoires of vaccine and placebo recipients were sequenced from samples collected on day 63 after the first injection. Cohort 1b enrolled around 24 adults aged 18-55 years at a single site in Boston, USA, between 29 July and 7 August 2020. As a vaccine, Ad26.COV2.S was a replication-incompetent adenovirus type 26 vector that expressed a prefusion-stabilized SARS-CoV-2 spike protein derived from the original Wuhan strain. The immunoSEQ Assay was the method used to sequence TCRbeta CDR3 regions. After extraction, genomic DNA underwent amplification by bias-controlled multiplex PCR, followed by high-throughput sequencing. The original pipeline was this. To quantify the absolute abundance of every unique TCRbeta CDR3 region, sequences were collapsed and filtered. T cell fraction was estimated by normalizing TCRbeta template counts to usable DNA, which was measured by amplifying reference genes present in all nucleated cells. Repertoire TCRs were annotated as SARS-CoV-2-specific when V gene, CDR3 amino acid sequence and J gene were exactly matched to a known reactive TCR set. The reference SARS-CoV-2 TCR set was obtained from MIRA and was filtered for enrichment in COVID-19-positive ImmuneCODE repertoires, whereby public or cross-reactive TCRs were removed. Drawing on the MIRA antigens, annotated TCRs were analysed further at the level of specific ORF or position within ORF. Depth was the summed frequency of annotated unique rearrangements, while breadth was defined as annotated unique rearrangements over total unique productive rearrangements. TCR breadth was compared between groups using two-sided Wilcoxon rank-sum tests. Imported from immuneACCESS, the table was reduced by TCRdb to in-frame sequences with V and J called. These copies leave out some clones; in studies compared against another copy, an unresolved V gene accounts for under half, and the cause of the remainder is not known. The DNA gave D and trimming, while V, J and clone size come from that table. The sample records around 270,000 clones, roughly 89% of which are singletons. The ten biggest clones cover roughly 3% of the sample.

This sequence was found in a person between 18 and 59 years old who received the Ad26.COV2.S COVID-19 vaccine or a placebo. Recombination connected TRBV6-2 or TRBV6-3 to TRBJ1-1; the D segment could be TRBD1, given 6 matching bases. The sequenced sample was peripheral blood, obtained in a trial of Ad26.COV2.S vaccine versus placebo. For the CDR3, the sequence is CASSYSIPQGGTEAFF. The DNA sequence reads TGTGCCAGCAGTTACTCGATCCCACAGGGAGGGACTGAAGCTTTCTTT.